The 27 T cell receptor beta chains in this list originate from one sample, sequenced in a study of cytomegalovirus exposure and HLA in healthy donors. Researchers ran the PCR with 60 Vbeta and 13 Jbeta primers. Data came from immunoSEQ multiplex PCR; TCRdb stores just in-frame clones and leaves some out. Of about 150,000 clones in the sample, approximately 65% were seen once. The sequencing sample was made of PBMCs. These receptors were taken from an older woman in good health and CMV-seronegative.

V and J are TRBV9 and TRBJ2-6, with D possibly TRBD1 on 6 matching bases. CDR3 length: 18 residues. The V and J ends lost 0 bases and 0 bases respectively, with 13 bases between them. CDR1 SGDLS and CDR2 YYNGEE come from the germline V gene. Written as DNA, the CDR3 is TGTGCCAGCAGCGTAGAGGGCAGGGGCCCCTCTGGGGCCAACGTCCTGACTTTC. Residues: CASSVEGRGPSGANVLTF.

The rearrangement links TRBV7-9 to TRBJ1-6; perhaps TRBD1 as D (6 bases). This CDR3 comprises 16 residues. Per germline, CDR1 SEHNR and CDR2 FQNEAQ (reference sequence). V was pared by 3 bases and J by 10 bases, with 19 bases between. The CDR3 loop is CASSFRGGGRESPLHF. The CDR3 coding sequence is TGTGCCAGCAGCTTCAGAGGGGGGGGCAGGGAATCACCCCTCCACTTT.

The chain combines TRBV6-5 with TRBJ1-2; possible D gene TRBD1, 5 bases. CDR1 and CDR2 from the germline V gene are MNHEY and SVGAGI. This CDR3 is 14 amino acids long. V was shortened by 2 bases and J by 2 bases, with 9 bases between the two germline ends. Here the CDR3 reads CASSYLDTNYGYTF. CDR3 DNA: TGTGCCAGCAGTTACCTGGACACGAACTATGGCTACACCTTC.

The CDR3 loop is CAISERLVSDTQYF. The DNA of the CDR3 is TGTGCCATCAGCGAGAGGCTAGTTTCAGATACGCAGTATTTT. The chain carries TRBV10-3 and TRBJ2-3; the D is unclear. Trimming shortened V by 6 bases and J by 4 bases, and 14 bases separated the two germline ends. The germline V gene has CDR1 ENHRY and CDR2 SYGVKD. This CDR3 contains 14 residues.

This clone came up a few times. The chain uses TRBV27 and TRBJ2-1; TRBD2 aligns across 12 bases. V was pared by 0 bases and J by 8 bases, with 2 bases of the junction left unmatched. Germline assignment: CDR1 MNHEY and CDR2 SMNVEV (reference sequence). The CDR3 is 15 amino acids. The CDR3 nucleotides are TGTGCCAGCAGTTTATCGACTAGCGGGAGATATGAGCAGTTCTTC. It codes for CASSLSTSGRYEQFF.

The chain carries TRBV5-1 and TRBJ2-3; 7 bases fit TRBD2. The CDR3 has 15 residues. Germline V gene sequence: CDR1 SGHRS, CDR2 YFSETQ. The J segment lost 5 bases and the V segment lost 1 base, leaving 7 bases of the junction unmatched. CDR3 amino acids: CASSLYGLEGDTQYF. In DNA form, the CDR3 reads TGCGCCAGCAGCTTGTACGGACTAGAGGGAGATACGCAGTATTTT.

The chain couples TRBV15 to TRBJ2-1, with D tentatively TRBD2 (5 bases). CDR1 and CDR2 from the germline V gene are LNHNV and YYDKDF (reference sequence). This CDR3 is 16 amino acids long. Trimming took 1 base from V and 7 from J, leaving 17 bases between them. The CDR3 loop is CATSRGGQVGGNEQFF. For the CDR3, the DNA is TGTGCCACCAGCAGAGGTGGGCAGGTTGGAGGTAATGAGCAGTTCTTC.

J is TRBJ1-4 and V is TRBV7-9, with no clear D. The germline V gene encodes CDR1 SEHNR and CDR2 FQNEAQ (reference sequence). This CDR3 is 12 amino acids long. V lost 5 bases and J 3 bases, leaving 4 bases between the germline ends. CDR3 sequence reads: CASSPPNEKLFF. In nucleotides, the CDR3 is TGTGCCAGCAGCCCTCCTAATGAAAAACTGTTTTTT.

CDR3 amino acids: CASSSRQDTEAFF. The CDR3 bases are TGTGCCAGCAGCTCCAGACAAGACACTGAAGCTTTCTTT. This chain uses TRBV5-4 with TRBJ1-1; D call uncertain. Germline CDR1 SGHNT, CDR2 YYREEE (reference sequence). Trimming shortened V by 3 bases and J by 3 bases, and 9 bases separated the two germline ends. This CDR3 contains 13 residues.

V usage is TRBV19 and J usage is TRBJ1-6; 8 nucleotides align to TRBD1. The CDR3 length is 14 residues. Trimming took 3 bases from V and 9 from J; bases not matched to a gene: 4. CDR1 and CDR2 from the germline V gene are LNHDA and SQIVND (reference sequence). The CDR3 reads CASSIGQGGSPLHF. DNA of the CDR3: TGTGCCAGTAGTATTGGACAGGGAGGTTCACCCCTCCACTTT.

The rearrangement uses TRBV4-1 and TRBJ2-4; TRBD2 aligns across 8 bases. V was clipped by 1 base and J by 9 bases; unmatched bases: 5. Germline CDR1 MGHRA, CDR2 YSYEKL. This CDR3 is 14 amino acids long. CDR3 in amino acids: CASSQGSGSGIQYF. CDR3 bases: TGCGCCAGCAGCCAAGGGAGCGGGAGCGGCATTCAGTACTTC.

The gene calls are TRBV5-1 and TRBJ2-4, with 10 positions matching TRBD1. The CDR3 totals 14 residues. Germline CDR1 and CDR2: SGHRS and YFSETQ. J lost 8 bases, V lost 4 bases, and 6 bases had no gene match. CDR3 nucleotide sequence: TGCGCCAGCAGCGAGCCCGGGACAGGGGACATTCAGTACTTC. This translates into CASSEPGTGDIQYF.

The CDR3 protein is CASTAVAGGRTDTQYF. The CDR3 coding sequence is TGTGCCAGCACCGCGGTAGCGGGGGGGCGCACAGATACGCAGTATTTT. V and J are TRBV5-4 and TRBJ2-3; TRBD2 matches at 11 bases. Per the germline V gene, CDR1 is SGHNT and CDR2 is YYREEE (reference sequence). CDR3 length: 16 residues. With 6 bases clipped from V and 1 base from J, the junction kept 7 bases outside the gene matches. Together with reference TRBV5-4 and TRBJ2-3, the CDR3 gives the full variable domain: ETGVTQSPTHLIKTRGQQVTLRCSSQSGHNTVSWYQQALGQGPQFIFQYYREEENGRGNFPPRFSGLQFPNYSSELNVNALELDDSALYLCASTAVAGGRTDTQYFGPGTRLTVL.

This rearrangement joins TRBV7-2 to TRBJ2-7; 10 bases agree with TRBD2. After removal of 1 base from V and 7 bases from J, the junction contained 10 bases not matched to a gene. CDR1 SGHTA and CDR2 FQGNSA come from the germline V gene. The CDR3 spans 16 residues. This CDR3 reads CASSLDSAGGIREQYF. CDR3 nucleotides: TGTGCCAGCAGCTTAGATTCAGCGGGGGGGATTAGGGAGCAGTACTTC.

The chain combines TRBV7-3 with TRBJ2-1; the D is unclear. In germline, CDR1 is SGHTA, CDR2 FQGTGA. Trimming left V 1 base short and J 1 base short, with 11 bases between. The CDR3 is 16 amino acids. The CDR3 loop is CASSLRGGSSYNEQFF. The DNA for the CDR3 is TGTGCCAGCAGCTTAAGAGGCGGAAGTTCCTACAATGAGCAGTTCTTC.

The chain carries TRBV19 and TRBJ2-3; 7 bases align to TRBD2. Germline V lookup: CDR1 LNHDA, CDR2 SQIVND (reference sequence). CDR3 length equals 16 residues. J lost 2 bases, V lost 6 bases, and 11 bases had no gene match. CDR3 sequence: CASSRQGGATTDTQYF. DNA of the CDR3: TGTGCCAGTAGCCGGCAGGGAGGGGCGACCACAGATACGCAGTATTTT. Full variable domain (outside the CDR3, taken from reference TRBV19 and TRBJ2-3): DGGITQSPKYLFRKEGQNVTLSCEQNLNHDAMYWYRQDPGQGLRLIYYSQIVNDFQKGDIAEGYSVSREKKESFPLTVTSAQKNPTAFYLCASSRQGGATTDTQYFGPGTRLTVL.

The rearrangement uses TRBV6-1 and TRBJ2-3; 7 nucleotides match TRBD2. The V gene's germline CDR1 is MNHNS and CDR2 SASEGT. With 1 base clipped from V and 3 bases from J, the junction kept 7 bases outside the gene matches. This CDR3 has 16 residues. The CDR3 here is CASSEGDRGETDTQYF. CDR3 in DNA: TGTGCCAGCAGTGAAGGGGACCGGGGGGAGACAGATACGCAGTATTTT.

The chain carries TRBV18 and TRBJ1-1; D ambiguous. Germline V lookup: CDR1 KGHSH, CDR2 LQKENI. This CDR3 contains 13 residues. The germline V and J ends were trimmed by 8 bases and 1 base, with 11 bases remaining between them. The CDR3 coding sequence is TGTGCCAGCACCTCGACAACGAACACTGAAGCTTTCTTT. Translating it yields CASTSTTNTEAFF.

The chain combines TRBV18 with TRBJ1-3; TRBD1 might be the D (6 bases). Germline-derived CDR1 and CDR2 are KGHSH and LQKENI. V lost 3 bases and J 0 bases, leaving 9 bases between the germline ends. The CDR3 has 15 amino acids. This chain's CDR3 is CASSPDRFSGNTIYF. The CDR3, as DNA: TGTGCCAGCTCACCTGACAGGTTCTCTGGAAACACCATATATTTT.

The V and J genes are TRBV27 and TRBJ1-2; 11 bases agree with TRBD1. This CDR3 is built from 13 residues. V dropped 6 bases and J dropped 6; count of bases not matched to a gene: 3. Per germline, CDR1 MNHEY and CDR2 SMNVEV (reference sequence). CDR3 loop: CASRDRGLDGYTF. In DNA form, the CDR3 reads TGTGCCAGCAGGGACAGGGGGCTGGATGGCTACACCTTC.

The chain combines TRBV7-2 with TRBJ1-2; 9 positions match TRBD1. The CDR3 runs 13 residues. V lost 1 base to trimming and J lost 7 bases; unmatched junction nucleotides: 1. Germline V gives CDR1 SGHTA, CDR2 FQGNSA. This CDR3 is CASSLVQGAGYTF. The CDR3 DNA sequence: TGTGCCAGCAGCTTAGTACAGGGGGCTGGCTACACCTTC.

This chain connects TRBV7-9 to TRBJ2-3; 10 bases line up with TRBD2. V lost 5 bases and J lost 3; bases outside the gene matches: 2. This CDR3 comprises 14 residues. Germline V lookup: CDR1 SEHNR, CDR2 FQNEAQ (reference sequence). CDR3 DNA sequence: TGTGCCAGCAGCGGTAGCGGGGGGACAGATACGCAGTATTTT. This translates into CASSGSGGTDTQYF.

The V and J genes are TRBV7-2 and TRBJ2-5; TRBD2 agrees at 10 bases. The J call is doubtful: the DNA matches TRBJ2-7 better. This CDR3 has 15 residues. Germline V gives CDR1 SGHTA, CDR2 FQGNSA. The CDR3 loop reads CASSLSSGGPYEQYF. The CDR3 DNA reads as TGTGCCAGCAGCTTAAGTAGCGGGGGGCCCTACGAGCAGTACTTC.

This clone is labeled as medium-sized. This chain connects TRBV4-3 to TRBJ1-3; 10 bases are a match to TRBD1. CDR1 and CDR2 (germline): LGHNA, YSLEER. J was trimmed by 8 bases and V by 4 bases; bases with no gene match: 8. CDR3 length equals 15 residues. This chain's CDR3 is CASSPTGTGADTIYF. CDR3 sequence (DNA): TGCGCCAGCAGCCCAACCGGGACAGGGGCGGACACCATATATTTT.

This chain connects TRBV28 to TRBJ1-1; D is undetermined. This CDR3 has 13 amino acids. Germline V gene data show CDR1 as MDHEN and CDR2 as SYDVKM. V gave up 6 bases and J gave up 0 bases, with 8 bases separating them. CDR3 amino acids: CASRPQVNTEAFF. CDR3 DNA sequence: TGTGCCAGCAGGCCCCAGGTGAACACTGAAGCTTTCTTT.

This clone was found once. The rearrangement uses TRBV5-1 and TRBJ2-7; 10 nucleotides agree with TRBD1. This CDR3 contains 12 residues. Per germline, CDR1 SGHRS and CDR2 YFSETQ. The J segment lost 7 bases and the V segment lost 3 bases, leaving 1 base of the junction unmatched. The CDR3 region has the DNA TGCGCCAGCAGCTGGGGACAGGGGGAGCAGTACTTC. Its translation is CASSWGQGEQYF. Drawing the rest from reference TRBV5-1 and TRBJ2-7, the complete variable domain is KAGVTQTPRYLIKTRGQQVTLSCSPISGHRSVSWYQQTPGQGLQFLFEYFSETQRNKGNFPGRFSGRQFSNSRSEMNVSTLELGDSALYLCASSWGQGEQYFGPGTRLTVT.

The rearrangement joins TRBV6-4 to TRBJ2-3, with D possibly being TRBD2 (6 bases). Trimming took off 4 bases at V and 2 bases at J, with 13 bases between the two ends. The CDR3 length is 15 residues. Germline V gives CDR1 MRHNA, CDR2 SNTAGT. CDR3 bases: TGTGCCAGCAGTGCCTGGCGGGGAACCACAGATACGCAGTATTTT. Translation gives CASSAWRGTTDTQYF.